This T cell receptor beta chain was documented in a study of OX40 agonist ivuxolimab in advanced cancers. General study points: The study found that CD8+ T cells averaged more expanded clones than CD4+.

V lost 4 bases, J lost 9 bases, and 13 bases stayed unmatched. Germline V CDR1 and CDR2: MGHRA, YSYEKL. The CDR3 has 16 amino acids. Comment on this clone: The antigen is undetermined.

Generated by immunoSEQ multiplex PCR, the TCRdb table keeps only in-frame clones and is missing some. The sample includes tens of thousands of clones, around 77% of them seen just once. The sample was CD4+ or CD8+ T cells sorted from blood, taken in a trial of the OX40 agonist ivuxolimab. This sequence was found in an adult with an advanced solid tumor such as melanoma, head and neck, liver or kidney cancer. The V gene is TRBV4-1, the J gene TRBJ2-1; 9 nucleotides line up with TRBD2. This chain's CDR3 is CASSRSPAGGRGEQFF. The CDR3 DNA reads as TGCGCCAGCAGCCGGAGCCCAGCGGGAGGCCGGGGTGAGCAGTTCTTC.